Presented here are 5 T cell receptor beta chains from one specimen sequenced in a study of T cell repertoires in cytomegalovirus infection. These receptors are not linked to any known antigen. One entry per CDR3 protein, called by TCRdb with MiXCR from the reads. Found here are about 500,000 distinct CDR3 sequences, 30% to 40% of them singletons; the top ten hold roughly a sixth. Sequenced material: cultured PBMCs, taken from culture after CMV antigen stimulation. The receptors were sampled from a human donor in good health (CMV status not recorded). Some clones in this sample may be carry-over from other donors' samples.

This clonotype was seen at least ten times. V gene TRBV6-5 combines with J gene TRBJ2-7; D unresolved. The CDR3 covers 15 residues. CDR1 is MNHEY and CDR2 is SVGAGI in the germline V gene. Trimming shortened V by 0 bases and J by 1 base, and 10 bases separated the two germline ends. CDR3 bases: TGTGCCAGCAGTTACTCGGTTGACGGGTCCTACGAGCAGTACTTC. Translating gives CASSYSVDGSYEQYF.

The rearrangement links TRBV18 to TRBJ1-2; 10 positions match TRBD1. J was trimmed by 1 base and V by 5 bases; bases with no gene match: 4. This CDR3 region has 15 residues. Germline CDR1 reads KGHSH; CDR2 reads LQKENI. For the CDR3, the DNA is TGTGCCAGCTCAGCGGACAGGGGGTTTAACTATGGCTACACCTTC. Its translation is CASSADRGFNYGYTF.

This clonotype was detected a few times. This chain uses TRBV24-1 with TRBJ2-3, with D tentatively TRBD2 (6 bases). Looked up from germline, CDR1 is KGHDR and CDR2 is SFDVKD. The CDR3 runs 17 residues. V lost 5 bases and J 2 bases, leaving 19 bases between the germline ends. CDR3 DNA sequence: TGTGCCACCAGTGCCCCCTTCGGAGGGGATCACACAGATACGCAGTATTTT. It translates to CATSAPFGGDHTDTQYF.

The chain joins TRBV12-3 or TRBV12-4 to TRBJ1-4, with 11 bases aligning to TRBD1. The CDR3 sequence is 16 residues long. Unmatched junction bases numbered 3, after V lost 6 bases and J lost 0 bases. The CDR3 spells CASSRGQGATNEKLFF. CDR3 nucleotide sequence: TGTGCCAGCAGCCGGGGACAGGGGGCAACTAATGAAAAACTGTTTTTT.

The rearrangement links TRBV11-2 to TRBJ1-1; 7 bases map to TRBD1. The V gene end was trimmed by 5 bases and the J gene end by 3 bases; junction bases not matched to a gene: 9. From germline, CDR1 is SGHAT and CDR2 FQNNGV. The CDR3 has 15 residues. CDR3 region: CASSPTGIGDTEAFF. The CDR3 bases are TGTGCCAGCAGCCCGACAGGGATCGGCGACACTGAAGCTTTCTTT.